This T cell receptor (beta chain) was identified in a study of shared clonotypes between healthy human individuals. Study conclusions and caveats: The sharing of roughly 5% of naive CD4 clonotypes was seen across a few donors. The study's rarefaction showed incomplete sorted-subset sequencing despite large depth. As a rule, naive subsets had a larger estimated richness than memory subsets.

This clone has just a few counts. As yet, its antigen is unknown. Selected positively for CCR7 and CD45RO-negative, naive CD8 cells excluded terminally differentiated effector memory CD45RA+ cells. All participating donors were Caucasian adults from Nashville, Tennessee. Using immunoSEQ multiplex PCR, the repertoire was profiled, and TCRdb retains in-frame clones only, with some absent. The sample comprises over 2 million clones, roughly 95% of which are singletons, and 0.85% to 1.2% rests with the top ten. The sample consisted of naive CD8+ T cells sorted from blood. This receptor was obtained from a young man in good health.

The CDR3 sequence: CASIAGGLAGVTQYF. The CDR3 DNA is TGTGCCAGCATCGCAGGGGGGCTAGCGGGAGTCACGCAGTATTTT. The V gene is TRBV2, the J gene TRBJ2-3; 10 bases match TRBD2. V dropped 7 bases and J dropped 9; count of bases not matched to a gene: 13. CDR3 length: 15 residues. Germline V gives CDR1 SNHLY, CDR2 FYNNEI.